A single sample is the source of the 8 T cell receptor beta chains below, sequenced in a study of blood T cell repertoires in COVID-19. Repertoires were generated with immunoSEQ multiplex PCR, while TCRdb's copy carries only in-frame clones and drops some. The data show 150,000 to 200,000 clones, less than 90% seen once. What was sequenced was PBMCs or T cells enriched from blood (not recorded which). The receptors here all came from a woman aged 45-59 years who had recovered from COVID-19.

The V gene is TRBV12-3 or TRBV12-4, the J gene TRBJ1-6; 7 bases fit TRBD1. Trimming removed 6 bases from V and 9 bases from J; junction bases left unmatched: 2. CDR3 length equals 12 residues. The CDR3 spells CASRTGPSPLHF. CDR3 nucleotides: TGTGCCAGCAGGACAGGGCCTTCACCCCTCCACTTT.

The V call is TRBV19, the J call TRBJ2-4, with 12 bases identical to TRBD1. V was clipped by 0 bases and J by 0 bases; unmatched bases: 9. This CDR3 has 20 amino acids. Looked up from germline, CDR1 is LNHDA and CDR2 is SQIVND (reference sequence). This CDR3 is CASSIERPGQGALAKNIQYF. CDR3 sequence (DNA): TGTGCCAGTAGTATAGAGCGACCGGGACAGGGGGCTTTAGCCAAAAACATTCAGTACTTC. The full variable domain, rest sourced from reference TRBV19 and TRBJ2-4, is DGGITQSPKYLFRKEGQNVTLSCEQNLNHDAMYWYRQDPGQGLRLIYYSQIVNDFQKGDIAEGYSVSREKKESFPLTVTSAQKNPTAFYLCASSIERPGQGALAKNIQYFGAGTRLSVL.

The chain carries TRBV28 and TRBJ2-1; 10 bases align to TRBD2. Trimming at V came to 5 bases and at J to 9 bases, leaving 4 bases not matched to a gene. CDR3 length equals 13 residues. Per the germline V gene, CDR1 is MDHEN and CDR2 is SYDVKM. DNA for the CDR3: TGTGCCAGCAGTAGCGGGAGGGTCCGTGAGCAGTTCTTC. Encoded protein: CASSSGRVREQFF.

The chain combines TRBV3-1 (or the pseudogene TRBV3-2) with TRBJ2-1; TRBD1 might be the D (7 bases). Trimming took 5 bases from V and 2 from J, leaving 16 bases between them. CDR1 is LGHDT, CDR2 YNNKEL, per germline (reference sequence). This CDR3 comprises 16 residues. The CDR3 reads CASSTLRGTAYNEQFF. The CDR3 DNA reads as TGTGCCAGCAGCACACTCCGCGGGACAGCCTACAATGAGCAGTTCTTC.

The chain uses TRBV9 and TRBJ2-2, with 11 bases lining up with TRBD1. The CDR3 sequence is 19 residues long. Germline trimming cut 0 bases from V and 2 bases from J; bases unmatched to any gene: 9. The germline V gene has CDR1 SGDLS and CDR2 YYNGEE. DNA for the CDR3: TGTGCCAGCAGCGTAGCAATTGGGGACAGGGGGGGTAACACCGGGGAGCTGTTTTTT. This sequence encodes CASSVAIGDRGGNTGELFF.

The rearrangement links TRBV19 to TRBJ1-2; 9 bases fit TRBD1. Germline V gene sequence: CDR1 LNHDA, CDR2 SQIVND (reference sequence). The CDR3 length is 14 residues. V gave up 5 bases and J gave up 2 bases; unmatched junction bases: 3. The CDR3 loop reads CASSPGTGNYGYTF. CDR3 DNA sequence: TGTGCCAGTAGTCCCGGGACAGGGAACTATGGCTACACCTTC.

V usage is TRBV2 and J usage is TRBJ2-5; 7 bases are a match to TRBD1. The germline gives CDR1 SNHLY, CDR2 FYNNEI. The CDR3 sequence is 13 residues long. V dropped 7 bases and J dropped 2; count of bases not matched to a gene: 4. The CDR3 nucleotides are TGTGCCAGCATGAGGGACAGACAAGAGACCCAGTACTTC. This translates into CASMRDRQETQYF.

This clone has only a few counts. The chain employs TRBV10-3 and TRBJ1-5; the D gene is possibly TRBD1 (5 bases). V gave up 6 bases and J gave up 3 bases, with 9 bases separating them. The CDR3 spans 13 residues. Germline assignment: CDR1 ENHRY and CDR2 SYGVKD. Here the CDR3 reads CAIRGQTNQPQHF. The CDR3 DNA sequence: TGTGCCATCAGAGGACAAACCAATCAGCCCCAGCATTTT.